These 17 T cell receptor beta chains were sequenced from one sample in a study of brain metastases from non-small cell lung cancer (dated by TCRdb to about 2019). The library was obtained by the immunoSEQ multiplex PCR assay. TCRdb mirrors the immuneACCESS table, restricted to in-frame sequences. Some clones are absent from its copies; in checked studies, under half trace to an unresolved V gene, and the reason for the others is unknown. In this sample the table shows 1,500 to 2,000 clones, around nine tenths of which occur a single time. The top ten hold approximately 4.1% of the sample. Sequences were obtained from tissue from a brain metastasis. Sample cell subset or site, as interpreted from the label and publication: resected brain metastasis paired with primary lung tumor. The receptors originated from a donor aged 40 or over with non-small cell lung cancer.

The chain employs TRBV14 and TRBJ1-5, with D unclear. V gave up 4 bases and J gave up 0 bases, with 4 bases separating them. The CDR3 is made up of 13 amino acids. Per germline, CDR1 SGHDN and CDR2 FVKESK. The CDR3 spells CASSPDSNQPQHF. Here the CDR3 DNA reads TGTGCCAGCAGCCCCGATAGCAATCAGCCCCAGCATTTT.

The rearrangement joins TRBV6-2 or TRBV6-3 to TRBJ2-5, with unresolved D. The CDR3 has 11 residues. Per germline, CDR1 MNHEY and CDR2 SVGEGT. Trimming pared 0 bases from V and 7 bases from J, leaving 3 bases between. Written as DNA, the CDR3 is TGTGCCAGCAGTTACTCAGGGACCCAGTACTTC. As protein: CASSYSGTQYF.

The chain is built from TRBV2 and TRBJ2-2; 8 positions agree with TRBD1. CDR1 is SNHLY and CDR2 is FYNNEI in the germline V gene. CDR3 length: 12 residues. With V trimmed by 6 bases and J by 6 bases, 0 bases remained unmatched. The DNA for the CDR3 is TGTGCCAGCAGGGACAGGGCCGGGGAGCTGTTTTTT. This encodes CASRDRAGELFF.

The CDR3 DNA is TGCGCCAGCAGTGAGGGAGACAGGGAGGCTTTCTTT. It encodes CASSEGDREAFF. The rearrangement uses TRBV10-2 and TRBJ1-1, with 7 bases aligning to TRBD1. V shed 2 bases and J 11 bases; nucleotides not matched to a gene: 5. CDR3 length: 12 residues. CDR1 is WSHSY, CDR2 SAAADI, per germline.

About this clone: It is unclear where the CDR3 begins or ends on the DNA, so no DNA is shown, and the CDR3 is as TCRdb lists it. The V gene is TRBV3-1 (or the pseudogene TRBV3-2), the J gene TRBJ2-5; the D segment call TRBD1 is taken from the table without a DNA check. Both ends counted, the CDR3 spans 16 residues. Per germline, CDR1 LGHDT and CDR2 YNNKEL (reference sequence). CDR3 residues: CASSPFGQGSQETQYF.

The chain recombines TRBV7-2 with TRBJ2-5; D ambiguous. Germline CDR1 and CDR2: SGHTA and FQGNSA. The CDR3 covers 15 residues. V was pared by 4 bases and J by 1 base, with 13 bases between. CDR3 DNA: TGTGCCAGCAGCTCCGCTAGGTTAGGCCAAGAGACCCAGTACTTC. It encodes CASSSARLGQETQYF. Supplemented by reference TRBV7-2 and TRBJ2-5, the full variable domain reads GAGVSQSPSNKVTEKGKDVELRCDPISGHTALYWYRQSLGQGLEFLIYFQGNSAPDKSGLPSDRFSAERTGGSVSTLTIQRTQQEDSAVYLCASSSARLGQETQYFGPGTRLLVL.

This rearrangement joins TRBV5-1 to TRBJ2-3, with 13 positions matching TRBD2. CDR3 length: 16 residues. Germline-derived CDR1 and CDR2 are SGHRS and YFSETQ. V lost 4 bases, J lost 5 bases, and 7 bases stayed unmatched. This CDR3 is CASSIGLAGDGDTQYF. CDR3 DNA sequence: TGCGCCAGCAGCATCGGACTAGCGGGGGATGGAGATACGCAGTATTTT.

This chain connects TRBV5-4 to TRBJ1-5; D possibly corresponds to TRBD1 (5 bases). Germline V CDR1 and CDR2: SGHNT, YYREEE (reference sequence). CDR3 length equals 14 residues. Trimming cost V 0 bases and J 3 bases, with 7 bases left between them. Here the CDR3 DNA reads TGTGCCAGCAGCTTGGGAGGGACCAATCAGCCCCAGCATTTT. Its translation is CASSLGGTNQPQHF. Using reference TRBV5-4 and TRBJ1-5 for the parts outside the CDR3, the full variable domain is ETGVTQSPTHLIKTRGQQVTLRCSSQSGHNTVSWYQQALGQGPQFIFQYYREEENGRGNFPPRFSGLQFPNYSSELNVNALELDDSALYLCASSLGGTNQPQHFGDGTRLSIL.

V usage is TRBV7-2 and J usage is TRBJ1-3; 7 bases are a match to TRBD1. Germline V gene sequence: CDR1 SGHTA, CDR2 FQGNSA. The CDR3 loop spans 16 amino acids. J gave up 2 bases and V 3 bases, and 7 bases lay outside the gene matches. CDR3 region: CASSFFRTGTGNTIYF. CDR3 nucleotides: TGTGCCAGCAGCTTCTTTAGGACAGGCACTGGAAACACCATATATTTT.

V and J are TRBV6-6 and TRBJ2-3; 7 positions agree with TRBD1. CDR1 and CDR2 (germline): MNHNY, SVGAGI (reference sequence). Trimming cost V 2 bases and J 2 bases; bases outside gene matches: 1. The CDR3 sequence is 14 residues long. CDR3 region: CASSYGQATDTQYF. For the CDR3, the DNA is TGTGCCAGCAGTTACGGACAGGCCACAGATACGCAGTATTTT.

The rearrangement uses TRBV10-1 and TRBJ2-2, with D unresolved. The germline V and J ends were trimmed by 4 bases and 7 bases, with 10 bases remaining between them. CDR3 length: 13 residues. The germline gives CDR1 WNHNN, CDR2 SYGVQD (reference sequence). In DNA form, the CDR3 reads TGCGCCAGCAGTGTATGGGAAGGCGGGGAGCTGTTTTTT. Protein: CASSVWEGGELFF.

V and J are TRBV10-3 and TRBJ2-1; 11 positions agree with TRBD2. Germline-derived CDR1 and CDR2 are ENHRY and SYGVKD. The CDR3 has 15 amino acids. With 6 bases clipped from V and 7 bases from J, the junction kept 8 bases outside the gene matches. CDR3 in amino acids: CAISDIAGGGNEQFF. CDR3 bases: TGTGCCATCAGCGATATAGCGGGGGGGGGAAATGAGCAGTTCTTC.

The chain recombines TRBV29-1 with TRBJ2-3; D perhaps matches TRBD1 (6 bases). The CDR3 runs 15 residues. V was pared by 5 bases and J by 2 bases, with 17 bases between. The germline V gene encodes CDR1 SQVTM and CDR2 ANQGSEA. The CDR3 DNA sequence: TGCAGCGTTATAGGGACAACCTCTACCACAGATACGCAGTATTTT. It encodes CSVIGTTSTTDTQYF.

The V call is TRBV9, the J call TRBJ2-5; 10 bases agree with TRBD2. From germline, CDR1 is SGDLS and CDR2 YYNGEE. The V and J ends lost 1 base and 1 base, in that order; junction bases with no gene match: 1. The CDR3 contains 15 residues. The CDR3, as DNA: TGTGCCAGCAGCGTACTAGCGGGGGCCCAAGAGACCCAGTACTTC. Protein product: CASSVLAGAQETQYF.

This chain joins TRBV5-1 and TRBJ1-2; D call uncertain. This CDR3 spans 14 amino acids. CDR1 is SGHRS and CDR2 is YFSETQ in the germline V gene. Trimming cost V 1 base and J 8 bases, with 15 bases left between them. The CDR3 DNA is TGCGCCAGCAGCTTGACTTGGCCGGAGGAGGGCTACACCTTC. This codes for CASSLTWPEEGYTF.

The sample holds one count of this clone. CDR3 sequence: CAAGGEWSGDSYEQYV. The DNA of the CDR3 is TGTGCCGCGGGCGGGGAATGGTCGGGGGACTCCTACGAGCAGTACGTC. The rearrangement joins TRBV6-6 to TRBJ2-7; D is possibly TRBD2 (6 bases). Germline V gene sequence: CDR1 MNHNY, CDR2 SVGAGI (reference sequence). The CDR3 runs to 16 residues. V lost 11 bases and J lost 0, with 23 bases in between.

The chain joins TRBV21-1 to TRBJ1-5; the table calls TRBD1, which could not be checked here. TRBV21-1 is a pseudogene. The length of the CDR3 is 15 residues. CDR3 loop: CASSNWGQGGQLQHF. The DNA of the CDR3 is TGTGCCAGCAGCAATTGGGGACAGGGGGGACAGCTCCAGCATTTT.